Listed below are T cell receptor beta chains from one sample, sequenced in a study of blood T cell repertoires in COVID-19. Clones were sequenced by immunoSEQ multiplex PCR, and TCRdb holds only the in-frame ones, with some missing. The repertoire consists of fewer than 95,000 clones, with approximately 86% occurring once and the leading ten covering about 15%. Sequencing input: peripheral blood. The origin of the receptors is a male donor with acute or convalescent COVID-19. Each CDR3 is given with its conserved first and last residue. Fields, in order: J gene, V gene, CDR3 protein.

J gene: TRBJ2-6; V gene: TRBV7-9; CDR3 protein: CASIEGTPVGANVLTF
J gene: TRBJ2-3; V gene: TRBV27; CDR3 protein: CATAGGGPSADTQYF
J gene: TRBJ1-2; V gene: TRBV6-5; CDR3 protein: CASSYQGYYGYTF
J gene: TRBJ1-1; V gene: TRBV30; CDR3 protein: CAWSPDGVNTEAFF
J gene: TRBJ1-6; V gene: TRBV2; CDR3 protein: CASSVTDNNSPLHF
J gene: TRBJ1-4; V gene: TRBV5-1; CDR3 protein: CASSLEQGLKKLFF
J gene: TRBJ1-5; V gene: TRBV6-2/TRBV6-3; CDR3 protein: CASSSTDRGGNQPQHF
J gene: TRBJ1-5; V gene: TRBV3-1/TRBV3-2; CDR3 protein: CASSQDRSNQPQHF
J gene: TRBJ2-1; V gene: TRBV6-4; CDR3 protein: CASSDAAGIYNEQFF
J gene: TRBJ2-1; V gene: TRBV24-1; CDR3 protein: CATSDLAASSYNEQFF
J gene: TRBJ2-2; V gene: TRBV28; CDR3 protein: CATRIAGGPTGELFF
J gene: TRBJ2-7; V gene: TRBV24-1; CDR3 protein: CATSEGWGHEQYF
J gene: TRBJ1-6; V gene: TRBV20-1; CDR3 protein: CSASLSYNSPLHF
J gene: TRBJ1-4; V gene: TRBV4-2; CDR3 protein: CASSQVVGTGVINEKLFF
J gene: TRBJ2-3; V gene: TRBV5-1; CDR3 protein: CASTLGTGRRVDTQYF
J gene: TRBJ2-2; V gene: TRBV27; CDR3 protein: CASGRNTGELFF
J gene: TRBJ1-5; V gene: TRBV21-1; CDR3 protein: CASSNSPGTGCVVAGQPQHF
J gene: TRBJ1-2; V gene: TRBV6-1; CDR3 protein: CASSEARVSGYTF
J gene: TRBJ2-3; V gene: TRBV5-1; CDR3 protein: CASSRTTGTDTQYF
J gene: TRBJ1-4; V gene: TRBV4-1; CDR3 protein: CASRAQGHSEEKLFF
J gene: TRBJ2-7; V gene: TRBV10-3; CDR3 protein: CAIRPSDRGANYEQYF
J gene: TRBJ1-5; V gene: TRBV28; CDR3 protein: CASSLGRGNGNQPQHF
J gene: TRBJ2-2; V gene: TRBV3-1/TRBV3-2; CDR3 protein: CASSQDLTGELFF
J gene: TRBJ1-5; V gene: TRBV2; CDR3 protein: CASSKHQGASNQPQHF
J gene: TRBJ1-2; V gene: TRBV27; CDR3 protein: CASSRGAGSGYTF
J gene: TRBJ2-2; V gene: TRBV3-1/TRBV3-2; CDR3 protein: CASSQVNSEAGELFF